Following are 25 T cell receptor beta chains from one sample sequenced in a study of CD8+ T cells in alopecia areata. The sequencing template was cDNA reverse transcribed from extracted RNA. Generated by immunoSEQ multiplex PCR, the TCRdb table keeps only in-frame clones and is missing some. The profile covers about 94,000 clones, with 70% to 85% appearing a single time and around a sixth taken by the ten largest. Treatment: oral pan-JAK inhibitor, 5-10 mg twice daily. The source material was CD8+ T cells sorted from blood, sampled at week 44, from a patient treated with tofacitinib. These receptors all stem from a human donor with alopecia areata.

This chain uses TRBV6-1 with TRBJ2-1; 10 bases align to TRBD2. CDR3 length equals 15 residues. J was trimmed by 10 bases and V by 8 bases; bases with no gene match: 14. The germline CDR1 and CDR2 sequences are MNHNS and SASEGT. CDR3 residues: CASLGLSSGGREQFF. In nucleotides, the CDR3 is TGTGCCAGCTTGGGACTTTCTAGCGGGGGTAGAGAGCAGTTCTTC.

The genes are TRBV11-2 and TRBJ2-3; a weak D match, TRBD2 (7 bases). The CDR3 is made up of 14 amino acids. Trimming pared 1 base from V and 6 bases from J, leaving 11 bases between. From germline, CDR1 is SGHAT and CDR2 FQNNGV. DNA of the CDR3: TGTGCCAGCAGCTTAGCGGGGGGCCACGATACGCAGTATTTT. It codes for CASSLAGGHDTQYF.

V usage is TRBV6-6 and J usage is TRBJ1-5; D is undetermined. The CDR3 runs to 15 residues. Trimming took 0 bases from V and 1 from J, leaving 7 bases between them. Germline CDR1 and CDR2: MNHNY and SVGAGI (reference sequence). CDR3 residues: CASSYSGPSNQPQHF. In DNA, the CDR3 is TGTGCCAGCAGTTACTCTGGCCCCAGCAATCAGCCCCAGCATTTT.

The V and J genes are TRBV12-5 and TRBJ1-5; D call uncertain. The CDR3 consists of 16 residues. Trimming shortened V by 6 bases and J by 5 bases, and 20 bases separated the two germline ends. CDR1 LGHNT and CDR2 FRNRAP come from the germline V gene. The CDR3 DNA reads TGTGCTAGTGGGGGAAATCCCGTGAACCCGGATCAGCCCCAGCATTTT. This codes for CASGGNPVNPDQPQHF.

With respect to this clone: The sample holds other DNA sequences that translate to the same CDR3. The rearrangement links TRBV4-3 to TRBJ2-7; D possibly corresponds to TRBD2 (6 bases). The V end was cut by 0 bases, the J end by 4 bases, with 7 bases between. The CDR3 totals 13 residues. In germline, CDR1 is LGHNA, CDR2 YSLEER. The DNA for the CDR3 is TGCGCCAGCAGCCAAGATCGGGGGTACGAGCAGTACTTC. Residues: CASSQDRGYEQYF.

This clone came up a few times. The gene calls are TRBV7-3 and TRBJ2-7, with D possibly called TRBD1 or TRBD2 (5 bases each). CDR1 is SGHTA and CDR2 is FQGTGA in the germline V gene. This CDR3 region has 11 residues. The germline V and J ends were trimmed by 4 bases and 12 bases, with 13 bases remaining between them. The CDR3 region is CASSYERDRYF. The CDR3 DNA sequence: TGTGCCAGCAGCTATGAAAGGGACCGGTACTTC.

V gene TRBV27 combines with J gene TRBJ1-1, with a possible D match to TRBD1 (5 bases). Germline CDR1 is MNHEY and CDR2 is SMNVEV (reference sequence). V was cut by 5 bases and J by 6 bases, with 16 bases left in between. The CDR3 contains 14 residues. The CDR3 sequence is CASSEPGTAAEAFF. CDR3 sequence (DNA): TGTGCCAGCAGTGAACCCGGGACCGCGGCTGAAGCTTTCTTT.

The chain has TRBV16 and TRBJ1-1; D gene uncertain. The germline CDR1 and CDR2 sequences are KGHSY and FQNENV. Trimming pared 2 bases from V and 7 bases from J, leaving 8 bases between. The CDR3 is 12 residues long. CDR3 bases: TGTGCCAGCAGCCAAGAAGGCATTGAAGCTTTCTTT. It specifies CASSQEGIEAFF.

A single count supports this clone. The chain is built from TRBV29-1 and TRBJ2-7; D perhaps matches TRBD1 (6 bases). CDR1 SQVTM and CDR2 ANQGSEA come from the germline V gene. The V gene lost 0 bases and the J gene lost 3 bases, with 9 bases spanning the gap. CDR3 length: 13 residues. The CDR3 is CSVEDGTSYEQYF. Here the CDR3 DNA reads TGCAGCGTTGAAGATGGGACAAGCTACGAGCAGTACTTC.

This clone was picked up a small number of times. The chain has TRBV7-2 and TRBJ2-7; D not certain. The germline V and J ends were trimmed by 1 base and 7 bases, with 8 bases remaining between them. In germline, CDR1 is SGHTA, CDR2 FQGNSA. This CDR3 contains 12 residues. For the CDR3, the DNA is TGTGCCAGCAGCTTAGGTACGGGTGAGCAGTACTTC. Amino acid sequence: CASSLGTGEQYF. Full variable domain (rest looked up from reference TRBV7-2 and TRBJ2-7): GAGVSQSPSNKVTEKGKDVELRCDPISGHTALYWYRQSLGQGLEFLIYFQGNSAPDKSGLPSDRFSAERTGGSVSTLTIQRTQQEDSAVYLCASSLGTGEQYFGPGTRLTVT.

This sequence joins TRBV14 and TRBJ1-1; weak D call: TRBD1 (5 bases). Trimming stripped 2 bases from V and 2 bases from J, with 21 bases between. This CDR3 has 18 residues. The germline CDR1 and CDR2 sequences are SGHDN and FVKESK. CDR3 loop: CASSQLRVPSRDNTEAFF. The CDR3 nucleotides are TGTGCCAGCAGCCAACTTCGTGTACCATCCAGGGACAACACTGAAGCTTTCTTT.

This clone showed up just a few times. The chain employs TRBV29-1 and TRBJ1-2; the D is unclear. The CDR3 length is 11 residues. CDR1 and CDR2 from the germline V gene are SQVTM and ANQGSEA. Between the trimmed V and J ends, which lost 5 bases and 7 bases, there was a span of 11 bases. In DNA, the CDR3 is TGCAGCGTTAAAATTGTAGGTGGCTACACCTTC. Amino acid sequence: CSVKIVGGYTF.

This rearrangement joins TRBV29-1 to TRBJ2-7, with D perhaps given as TRBD1 or TRBD2 (5 bases each). Germline V gene lookup returns CDR1 SQVTM and CDR2 ANQGSEA. V lost 6 bases, J lost 5 bases, and 14 bases lay in between. CDR3 length equals 12 residues. The CDR3 sequence is CSVTGARDEQYF. The CDR3 bases are TGCAGCGTGACCGGGGCCCGGGACGAGCAGTACTTC.

The chain is built from TRBV15 and TRBJ1-5, with D perhaps TRBD1 (6 bases). The CDR3 loop spans 14 amino acids. Germline V gives CDR1 LNHNV, CDR2 YYDKDF (reference sequence). V was cut by 4 bases and J by 3 bases, with 10 bases left in between. CDR3 bases: TGTGCCACCAGCACAGGACAGATCAATCAGCCCCAGCATTTT. It translates to CATSTGQINQPQHF.

The V gene is TRBV5-4, the J gene TRBJ1-2, with 8 bases matching TRBD1. CDR1 and CDR2 from the germline V gene are SGHNT and YYREEE (reference sequence). The CDR3 covers 13 residues. V trimming: 4 bases; J trimming: 7 bases; junction bases outside the gene matches: 6. CDR3 nucleotide sequence: TGTGCCAGCAGCAAACAGGGGGAGGCTGGCTACACCTTC. It translates to CASSKQGEAGYTF.

The chain links TRBV9 to TRBJ2-3; D unclear. V was shortened by 2 bases and J by 0 bases, with 4 bases between the two germline ends. This CDR3 region has 13 residues. The germline gives CDR1 SGDLS, CDR2 YYNGEE. CDR3 in amino acids: CASSVSSTDTQYF. The CDR3 coding sequence is TGTGCCAGCAGCGTTAGTAGCACAGATACGCAGTATTTT.

The rearrangement joins TRBV14 to TRBJ2-6; no firm D call. The CDR3 has 19 amino acids. Trimming took off 4 bases at V and 0 bases at J, with 19 bases between the two ends. Per germline, CDR1 SGHDN and CDR2 FVKESK. This chain's CDR3 is CASSPTASRNPSGANVLTF. The CDR3, as DNA: TGTGCCAGCAGCCCCACGGCCAGCCGAAACCCCTCTGGGGCCAACGTCCTGACTTTC.

The CDR3 here is CASSLNRGSDEQYF. CDR3 DNA: TGTGCCAGCAGTCTAAACAGGGGGTCGGACGAGCAGTACTTC. The V and J genes are TRBV6-5 and TRBJ2-7; 8 bases are shared with TRBD1. This CDR3 has 14 amino acids. Germline lookup yields CDR1 MNHEY and CDR2 SVGAGI. J lost 5 bases, V lost 5 bases, and 8 bases had no gene match.

This rearrangement joins TRBV9 to TRBJ2-3; D unresolved. The length of the CDR3 is 13 residues. V gave up 2 bases and J gave up 2 bases, with 6 bases separating them. The V gene's germline CDR1 is SGDLS and CDR2 YYNGEE. The CDR3 reads CASSVGYTDTQYF. The CDR3 DNA reads as TGTGCCAGCAGCGTTGGGTACACAGATACGCAGTATTTT.

Comment on this clone: One end of the junction varies from germline; a read error may be responsible. The chain carries TRBV2 and TRBJ2-1; D is perhaps TRBD2 (6 bases). Germline V CDR1 and CDR2: SNHLY, FYNNEI. The CDR3 loop spans 12 amino acids. The CDR3 spells CASSPSANERFF. CDR3 bases: TGTGCCAGCAGTCCTAGCGCGAATGAGCGGTTCTTC.

The rearrangement uses TRBV19 and TRBJ1-1; D unclear. V lost 7 bases and J 5 bases, leaving 17 bases between the germline ends. Germline V lookup: CDR1 LNHDA, CDR2 SQIVND (reference sequence). The CDR3 has 14 amino acids. The chain's CDR3 is CASTLGIWETEAFF. As DNA, the CDR3 is TGTGCCAGTACCCTCGGTATCTGGGAAACTGAAGCTTTCTTT.

V is TRBV12-5 and J is TRBJ2-1; 7 nucleotides agree with TRBD2. The CDR3 loop spans 13 amino acids. J lost 9 bases, V lost 6 bases, and 8 bases had no gene match. From germline, CDR1 is LGHNT and CDR2 FRNRAP. The CDR3 is CASGIGGGGEQFF. CDR3 bases: TGTGCTAGTGGAATCGGTGGGGGGGGTGAGCAGTTCTTC.

This clone was observed a few times. V and J are TRBV7-2 and TRBJ1-1; D unresolved. Trimming took off 5 bases at V and 3 bases at J, with 13 bases between the two ends. The CDR3 sequence is 14 residues long. Germline CDR1 reads SGHTA; CDR2 reads FQGNSA. CDR3 DNA sequence: TGTGCCAGCAGCGGGGAGGACGGATACACTGAAGCTTTCTTT. It is translated as CASSGEDGYTEAFF.

This clone was picked up a small number of times. This chain's CDR3 is CASSSIGEGVYNEQFF. For the CDR3, the DNA is TGTGCCAGCAGTTCTATCGGGGAGGGGGTCTACAATGAGCAGTTCTTC. The rearrangement joins TRBV28 to TRBJ2-1, with D tentatively TRBD2 (7 bases). The CDR3 is 16 amino acids. V was pared by 4 bases and J by 3 bases, with 16 bases between. Looked up from germline, CDR1 is MDHEN and CDR2 is SYDVKM.

The rearrangement links TRBV6-1 to TRBJ2-5; unclear D gene. The CDR3 length is 13 residues. The V gene lost 2 bases and the J gene lost 2 bases, with 6 bases spanning the gap. The germline CDR1 and CDR2 sequences are MNHNS and SASEGT. The CDR3 DNA reads as TGTGCCAGCAGTGAATGGGGACAAGAGACCCAGTACTTC. Its protein product is CASSEWGQETQYF.